These T cell receptor beta chains were read from a single sample in a study of blood T cell repertoires in COVID-19. TCRdb's table, derived via immunoSEQ multiplex PCR, lists solely in-frame clones and lacks some. Here the sample spans roughly 500,000 clones, around nine tenths being singletons. The sample was PBMCs or T cells enriched from blood (not recorded which). These receptor sequences come from a woman aged 55-70 years who had recovered from COVID-19. The CDR3 runs from the conserved cysteine through the conserved F or W. The D gene is left open where the match is weak. Where a row states a size, it is once, few, many or the class of an expanded clone; other rows omit it.

clone_size: -; v_call: TRBV28; cdr3_length: 14; d_call: -; j_call: TRBJ1-2; cdr3_aa: CASSLPQDAGCYTF; cdr3_nt: TGTGCCAGCAGTCTACCCCAGGACGCGGGATGCTACACCTTC
clone_size: -; v_call: TRBV15; cdr3_length: 15; d_call: -; j_call: TRBJ1-5; cdr3_aa: CATGRAGYSNQPQHF; cdr3_nt: TGTGCCACCGGAAGGGCGGGATATAGCAATCAGCCCCAGCATTTT
clone_size: -; v_call: TRBV14; cdr3_length: 16; d_call: TRBD1; j_call: TRBJ2-1; cdr3_aa: CASSQTGTGAYNEQFF; cdr3_nt: TGTGCCAGCAGCCAAACCGGGACAGGGGCCTACAATGAGCAGTTCTTC
clone_size: -; v_call: TRBV24-1; cdr3_length: 14; d_call: TRBD1; j_call: TRBJ2-2; cdr3_aa: CATSQDRAFGELFF; cdr3_nt: TGTGCCACCAGTCAGGACAGGGCGTTCGGGGAGCTGTTTTTT
clone_size: -; v_call: TRBV27; cdr3_length: 15; d_call: TRBD2; j_call: TRBJ2-1; cdr3_aa: CASSATSGGADEQFF; cdr3_nt: TGTGCCAGCAGTGCGACTAGCGGGGGGGCCGATGAGCAGTTCTTC
clone_size: few; v_call: TRBV27; cdr3_length: 17; d_call: TRBD1; j_call: TRBJ1-1; cdr3_aa: CASSSLFGTGRSTEAFF; cdr3_nt: TGTGCCAGCAGTTCCTTATTCGGGACAGGGAGGAGCACTGAAGCTTTCTTT
clone_size: -; v_call: TRBV4-1; cdr3_length: 15; d_call: -; j_call: TRBJ1-2; cdr3_aa: CASSQDNRNDYGYTF; cdr3_nt: TGCGCCAGCAGCCAAGATAACAGGAATGACTATGGCTACACCTTC
clone_size: -; v_call: TRBV29-1; cdr3_length: 12; d_call: -; j_call: TRBJ2-5; cdr3_aa: CSVREYQETQYF; cdr3_nt: TGCAGCGTTCGAGAGTACCAAGAGACCCAGTACTTC
clone_size: few; v_call: TRBV3-1/TRBV3-2; cdr3_length: 12; d_call: -; j_call: TRBJ1-2; cdr3_aa: CASSHPGLGYTF; cdr3_nt: TGTGCCAGCAGCCATCCAGGGCTGGGCTACACCTTC
clone_size: -; v_call: TRBV7-9; cdr3_length: 16; d_call: TRBD1; j_call: TRBJ2-1; cdr3_aa: CASSSTGTGEYNEQFF; cdr3_nt: TGTGCCAGCAGCTCAACCGGGACAGGAGAGTACAATGAGCAGTTCTTC
clone_size: once; v_call: TRBV6-1; cdr3_length: 15; d_call: -; j_call: TRBJ1-3; cdr3_aa: CASSESTGTGNTIYF; cdr3_nt: TGTGCCAGCAGTGAATCAACAGGGACCGGAAACACCATATATTTT